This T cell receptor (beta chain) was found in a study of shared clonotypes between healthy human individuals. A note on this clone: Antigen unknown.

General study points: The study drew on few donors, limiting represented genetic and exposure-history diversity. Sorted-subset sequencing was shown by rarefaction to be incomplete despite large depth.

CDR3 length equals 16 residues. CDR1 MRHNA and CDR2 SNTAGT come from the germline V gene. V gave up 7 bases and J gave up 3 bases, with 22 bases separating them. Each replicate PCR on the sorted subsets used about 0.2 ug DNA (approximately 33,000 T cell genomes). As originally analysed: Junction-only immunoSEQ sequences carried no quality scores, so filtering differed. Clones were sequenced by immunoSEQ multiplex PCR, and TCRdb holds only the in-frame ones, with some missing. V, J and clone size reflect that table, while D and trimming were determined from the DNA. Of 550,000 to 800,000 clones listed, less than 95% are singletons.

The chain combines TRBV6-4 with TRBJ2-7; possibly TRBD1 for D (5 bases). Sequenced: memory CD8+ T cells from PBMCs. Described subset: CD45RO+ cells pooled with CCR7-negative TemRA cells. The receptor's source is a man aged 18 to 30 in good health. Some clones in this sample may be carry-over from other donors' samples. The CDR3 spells CASTEKIADSHYEQYF. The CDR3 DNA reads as TGTGCCAGCACCGAGAAAATAGCAGACAGTCACTACGAGCAGTACTTC.